A single sample gave rise to the 11 T cell receptor beta chains below, sequenced in a study of blood T cells in healthy people across ages. It was with a sample-barcoded 5' primer and a J-beta primer mix that a second PCR of roughly 7 to 12 cycles was run. TCRdb reanalysed the 5' RACE reads using MiXCR and keeps one entry per CDR3 protein. The sample consists of fewer than 1,000,000 distinct CDR3 sequences, about 45% of them appearing once. The sample consisted of blood. Receptors were obtained from an elderly man in good health.

This sequence joins TRBV11-2 and TRBJ1-2, with D unclear. V dropped 4 bases and J dropped 1 base, with 16 bases sitting between them. CDR1 is SGHAT and CDR2 is FQNNGV in the germline V gene. The CDR3 totals 16 residues. CDR3 nucleotides: TGTGCCAGCAGCTCTCGGAGGTCCGCAGATAACTATGGCTACACCTTC. Amino acids: CASSSRRSADNYGYTF.

There are many counts of this clonotype. The chain is built from TRBV11-3 and TRBJ2-5; D unclear. The last part of the DNA fits TRBJ2-7 better; the J call may be wrong. Germline V lookup: CDR1 SGHNT, CDR2 YENEEA. This CDR3 has 13 amino acids. This CDR3 is CASSLDVVNEQYF. For the CDR3, the DNA is TGTGCCAGCAGCTTAGACGTAGTAAACGAGCAGTACTTC.

V gene TRBV7-2 combines with J gene TRBJ2-2; TRBD2 aligns across 9 bases. Germline trimming cut 5 bases from V and 5 bases from J; bases unmatched to any gene: 6. CDR3 size: 15 residues. Germline V gene lookup returns CDR1 SGHTA and CDR2 FQGNSA. CDR3 bases: TGTGCCAGCAGCCAGGGACTAGCACAAACCGGGGAGCTGTTTTTT. It translates to CASSQGLAQTGELFF.

This clonotype has more than one count but fewer than ten. The chain recombines TRBV12-3 or TRBV12-4 with TRBJ1-5; 7 bases are a match to TRBD1. The CDR3 consists of 15 residues. Losses at the gene ends were 5 bases for V and 5 bases for J; bases not matched to a gene: 9. The CDR3 region has the DNA TGTGCCAGCAGTGCCCGACAGGGACTCGATCAGCCCCAGCATTTT. Its translation: CASSARQGLDQPQHF.

This chain joins TRBV20-1 and TRBJ1-2; D ambiguous. CDR3 length equals 14 residues. V lost 1 base and J lost 8, with 17 bases in between. Germline CDR1 and CDR2: DFQATT and SNEGSKA (reference sequence). The CDR3 protein is CSARGYGSSEGYTF. The CDR3 bases are TGCAGTGCTAGAGGCTATGGGTCCAGCGAGGGCTACACCTTC.

This sequence joins TRBV20-1 and TRBJ2-1; D uncertain. CDR3 size: 13 residues. CDR1 is DFQATT, CDR2 SNEGSKA, per germline (reference sequence). Trimming shortened V by 0 bases and J by 13 bases, and 16 bases separated the two germline ends. CDR3 region: CSAREGSQETQFF. As DNA, the CDR3 is TGCAGTGCTAGAGAAGGCAGCCAAGAGACCCAGTTCTTC.

The genes are TRBV5-1 and TRBJ2-1; 11 positions match TRBD2. The CDR3 runs to 18 residues. Trimming cost V 4 bases and J 3 bases; bases outside gene matches: 12. Germline V gene sequence: CDR1 SGHRS, CDR2 YFSETQ. The CDR3 nucleotides are TGCGCCAGCAGCCGGGGGGGCTCCGGGACTAGCGGCTACAATGAGCAGTTCTTC. Translated, it gives CASSRGGSGTSGYNEQFF.

The chain joins TRBV7-2 to TRBJ2-4, with 8 nucleotides matching TRBD1. The CDR3 loop spans 16 amino acids. Germline-derived CDR1 and CDR2 are SGHTA and FQGNSA. V was clipped by 0 bases and J by 10 bases; unmatched bases: 11. The CDR3 loop reads CASSLARDRGPRIQYF. DNA for the CDR3: TGTGCCAGCAGCTTAGCGCGTGACAGGGGCCCAAGGATTCAGTACTTC.

This clonotype was found once. The V and J genes are TRBV4-3 and TRBJ1-2; D remains ambiguous. The length of the CDR3 is 14 residues. Germline CDR1 reads LGHNA; CDR2 reads YSLEER. Trimming cost V 1 base and J 0 bases, with 6 bases left between them. This CDR3 reads CASSQATANYGYTF. The CDR3 nucleotides read TGCGCCAGCAGCCAAGCTACGGCTAACTATGGCTACACCTTC.

V gene TRBV29-1 combines with J gene TRBJ2-3; 9 positions agree with TRBD2. Germline V gene lookup returns CDR1 SQVTM and CDR2 ANQGSEA. This CDR3 comprises 13 residues. J lost 4 bases, V lost 7 bases, and 6 bases had no gene match. CDR3 DNA: TGCAGCGGCCGGGCTAGCGGGGCAGATACGCAGTATTTT. Amino acids: CSGRASGADTQYF.

The V call is TRBV7-6, the J call TRBJ2-7; 9 bases map to TRBD2. Germline V gene sequence: CDR1 SGHVS, CDR2 FNYEAQ. V was clipped by 0 bases and J by 5 bases; unmatched bases: 8. The CDR3 contains 16 residues. The CDR3 region is CASSLAVASGNHEQYF. Here the CDR3 DNA reads TGTGCCAGCAGCTTAGCGGTGGCTAGCGGGAACCACGAGCAGTACTTC.